This TCR beta chain was found in a study of CD8+ T cells in alopecia areata. V shed 8 bases and J 3 bases; nucleotides not matched to a gene: 7. This CDR3 comprises 15 residues. Comments on this clone: Its antigen remains unknown.

The study, taken as a whole, reports: More clonal than normal scalp was lesional scalp, particularly alopecia totalis/universalis. With patients, TCR sharing proved less clear than in mice, a difference possibly related to HLA.

Following extraction, RNA underwent reverse transcription to cDNA, which served as the sequencing template. Data came from immunoSEQ multiplex PCR; TCRdb stores just in-frame clones and leaves some out. Altogether some 200,000 clones are present, approximately 60% being singletons, with the ten largest covering around 5%. Sequenced input: CD8+ T cells sorted from blood. The V and J genes are TRBV23-1 and TRBJ1-5, with 10 bases matching TRBD1. TRBV23-1 is annotated as an ORF whose role is uncertain. This clonotype was sampled from a human donor in good health. The CDR3 sequence is CASGDRGQYNQPQHF. CDR3 DNA sequence: TGCGCCAGCGGAGACAGGGGGCAGTACAATCAGCCCCAGCATTTT.